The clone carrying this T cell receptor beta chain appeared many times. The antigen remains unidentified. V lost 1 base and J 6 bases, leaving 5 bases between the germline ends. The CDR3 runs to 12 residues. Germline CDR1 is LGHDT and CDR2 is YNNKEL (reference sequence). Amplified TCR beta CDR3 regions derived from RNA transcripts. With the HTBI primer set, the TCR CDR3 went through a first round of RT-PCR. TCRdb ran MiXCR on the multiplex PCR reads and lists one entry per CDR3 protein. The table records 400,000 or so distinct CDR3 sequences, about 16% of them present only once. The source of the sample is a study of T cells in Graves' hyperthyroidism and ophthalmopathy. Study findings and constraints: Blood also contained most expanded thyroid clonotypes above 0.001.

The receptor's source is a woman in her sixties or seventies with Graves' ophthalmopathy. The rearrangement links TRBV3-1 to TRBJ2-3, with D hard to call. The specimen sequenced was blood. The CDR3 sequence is CASSQARDTQYF. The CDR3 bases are TGTGCCAGCAGCCAAGCCCGGGATACGCAGTATTTT.